Below, 11 T cell receptor beta chains from the same sample are listed, as sequenced in a study of cytomegalovirus exposure and HLA in healthy donors. Amplification used 60 Vbeta primers and 13 Jbeta primers. Sequenced by immunoSEQ multiplex PCR; TCRdb stores in-frame clones only, minus some. The table records 40,000 to 55,000 clones, around 70% of them present only once. What was sequenced was PBMCs. The receptors stem from a woman between 50 and 59 years old in good health and CMV-seronegative.

The genes are TRBV7-8 and TRBJ1-5; TRBD1 matches 8 bases. V lost 4 bases to trimming and J lost 2 bases; unmatched junction nucleotides: 7. Per germline, CDR1 SGHVS and CDR2 FQNEAQ. The CDR3 consists of 16 residues. CDR3 sequence reads: CASSYQGAAGNQPQHF. The CDR3 DNA follows: TGTGCCAGCAGCTATCAGGGGGCTGCGGGCAATCAGCCCCAGCATTTT.

The V and J genes are TRBV7-2 and TRBJ2-3; D gene uncertain. Trimming pared 2 bases from V and 2 bases from J, leaving 8 bases between. Germline V gene lookup returns CDR1 SGHTA and CDR2 FQGNSA. This CDR3 comprises 14 residues. CDR3 bases: TGTGCCAGCAGCTTATGGAGCTTCACAGATACGCAGTATTTT. Amino acids: CASSLWSFTDTQYF.

The chain is built from TRBV14 and TRBJ2-3; D possibly corresponds to TRBD2 (6 bases). Between the trimmed V and J ends, which lost 1 base and 2 bases, there was a span of 13 bases. CDR1 and CDR2 from the germline V gene are SGHDN and FVKESK. The CDR3 has 16 residues. The CDR3 DNA sequence: TGTGCCAGCAGCCAAGTAGCGGTAGGGGCCACAGATACGCAGTATTTT. Its protein product is CASSQVAVGATDTQYF.

This clone was observed a few times. This chain connects TRBV11-1 to TRBJ2-5; no definite D call. This CDR3 spans 11 amino acids. Deletions cut 5 bases from V and 2 bases from J, with 3 bases between. Germline loops: CDR1 SGHAT, CDR2 FQDESV (reference sequence). The CDR3 here is CASSLQETQYF. CDR3 nucleotide sequence: TGTGCCAGCAGCCTACAAGAGACCCAGTACTTC.

The chain combines TRBV11-3 with TRBJ2-1, with 8 bases matching TRBD1. V shed 5 bases, J shed 0 bases, and the junction held 6 bases outside the gene matches. CDR1 is SGHNT and CDR2 is YENEEA in the germline V gene. The length of the CDR3 is 16 residues. CDR3 region: CASSLRGRGSYNEQFF. The CDR3 DNA reads as TGTGCCAGCAGCCTCAGGGGGCGGGGCTCCTACAATGAGCAGTTCTTC. Looking up the rest from reference TRBV11-3 and TRBJ2-1 gives the full variable domain: EAGVVQSPRYKIIEKKQPVAFWCNPISGHNTLYWYLQNLGQGPELLIRYENEEAVDDSQLPKDRFSAERLKGVDSTLKIQPAELGDSAVYLCASSLRGRGSYNEQFFGPGTRLTVL.

The chain is built from TRBV5-1 and TRBJ2-1, with D perhaps TRBD1 (5 bases). Trimming cost V 0 bases and J 8 bases, with 18 bases left between them. Germline V CDR1 and CDR2: SGHRS, YFSETQ. The CDR3 extends over 16 amino acids. The CDR3 bases are TGCGCCAGCAGCTTGGGGCCTACAGGATCCATACATGAGCAGTTCTTC. This encodes CASSLGPTGSIHEQFF.

The chain uses TRBV5-4 and TRBJ1-2; TRBD1 might be the D (5 bases). Trimming shortened V by 0 bases and J by 3 bases, and 15 bases separated the two germline ends. The germline V gene encodes CDR1 SGHNT and CDR2 YYREEE (reference sequence). The CDR3 spans 16 residues. The CDR3 loop reads CASSLGIREGDYGYTF. The CDR3 coding sequence is TGTGCCAGCAGCTTGGGCATAAGGGAAGGGGACTATGGCTACACCTTC.

The CDR3 DNA reads as TGTGCCAGTAGTATTGAGGACAGGGGGCGCGTGACTGAAGCTTTCTTT. It specifies CASSIEDRGRVTEAFF. This chain connects TRBV19 to TRBJ1-1, with 11 bases aligning to TRBD1. V shed 3 bases, J shed 5 bases, and the junction held 8 bases outside the gene matches. The germline CDR1 and CDR2 sequences are LNHDA and SQIVND (reference sequence). The CDR3 length is 16 residues.

The chain links TRBV30 to TRBJ2-5, with TRBD2 matching over 7 bases. The CDR3 covers 12 residues. The germline V gene encodes CDR1 GTSNPN and CDR2 SVGIG (reference sequence). V lost 2 bases to trimming and J lost 4 bases; unmatched junction nucleotides: 1. The CDR3, as DNA: TGTGCCTGGAGTCCGGGGGGAGAGACCCAGTACTTC. It translates to CAWSPGGETQYF.

The chain carries TRBV30 and TRBJ2-1, with TRBD2 matching 11 bases. Germline CDR1 is GTSNPN and CDR2 is SVGIG (reference sequence). Trimming took 0 bases from V and 13 from J; bases not matched to a gene: 8. The CDR3 is 14 amino acids. As DNA, the CDR3 is TGTGCCTGGAGTGTACGGACTACTAGCGGGAGTCAGTTCTTC. This sequence encodes CAWSVRTTSGSQFF.

The CDR3 coding sequence is TGTGCCAGCAGTTCCCCCGTCTCCTACGAGCAGTACTTC. Translated: CASSSPVSYEQYF. The rearrangement links TRBV6-5 to TRBJ2-7, with D unclear. Per germline, CDR1 MNHEY and CDR2 SVGAGI. The CDR3 sequence is 13 residues long. V lost 4 bases to trimming and J lost 0 bases, with 7 bases between them.